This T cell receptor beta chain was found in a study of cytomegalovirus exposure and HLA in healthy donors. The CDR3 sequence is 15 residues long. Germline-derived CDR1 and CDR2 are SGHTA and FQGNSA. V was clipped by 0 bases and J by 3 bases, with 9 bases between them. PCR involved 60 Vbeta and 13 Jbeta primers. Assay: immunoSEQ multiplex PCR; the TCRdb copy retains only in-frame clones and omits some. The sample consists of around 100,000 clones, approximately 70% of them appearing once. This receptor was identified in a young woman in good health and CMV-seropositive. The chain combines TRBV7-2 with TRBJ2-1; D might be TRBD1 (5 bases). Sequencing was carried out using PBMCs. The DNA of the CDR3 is TGTGCCAGCAGCTTAGCGAAGGGGTTCTACAATGAGCAGTTCTTC. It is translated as CASSLAKGFYNEQFF.